This TCR beta chain comes out of a study of blood T cells in healthy people across ages. The germline V gene encodes CDR1 SGHTA and CDR2 FQGTGA. This CDR3 spans 16 amino acids. A second PCR of about 6 to 11 cycles used a sample-barcoded 5' primer and a J-beta primer mix. TCRdb reprocessed the 5' RACE reads with MiXCR, giving one entry per CDR3 protein. This table has more than 1,000,000 distinct CDR3 sequences, roughly a quarter appearing once. Separately, the same data were catalogued under a study of T cells of mothers and their children. That investigation notes: All extracted RNA went into cDNA synthesis, about 1.4 ug per 15 ul.

The chain has TRBV7-3 and TRBJ2-5; maybe TRBD1 (6 bases). The J call may not be correct, given that the DNA end is closer to TRBJ2-1. The clonotype was recovered from a girl aged 2 to 10 in good health. The sample consisted of blood. The CDR3 loop reads CASSLKGGIGYNEQFF. The CDR3 DNA is TGTGCCAGCAGCTTAAAAGGGGGAATCGGCTACAATGAGCAGTTCTTC.